This TCR beta chain is from a study of identical twins. Findings and limits, study-wide: Low generation probability was overrepresented in out-of-frame alpha sequences shared by twins. Excess sharing between twins was weaker in beta out-of-frame sequences.

After template switching added a universal primer site, the resulting cDNA carried unique molecular identifiers. TCRdb passed the 5' RACE reads through MiXCR, listing each CDR3 protein once. The sample holds 1.5 million to 2 million distinct CDR3 sequences, about 32% seen once. V lost 1 base to trimming and J lost 0 bases, with 7 bases between them. Germline loops: CDR1 DFQATT, CDR2 SNEGSKA (reference sequence). The length of the CDR3 is 14 residues. This clonotype has a handful of counts. Its specificity is unknown. This chain joins TRBV20-1 and TRBJ2-4; the D is unclear. This receptor was obtained from a newborn girl in good health. The specimen sequenced was cord blood. The CDR3 spells CSARVRLAKNIQYF. CDR3 in DNA: TGCAGTGCTAGAGTCCGACTAGCCAAAAACATTCAGTACTTC.